A single sample is the source of the 11 T cell receptor beta chains below, sequenced in a study of OX40 agonist ivuxolimab in advanced cancers. Produced via immunoSEQ multiplex PCR; TCRdb's table is partial and in-frame only. The top ten hold 0.48% of the sample, which has some 110,000 clones, about nine tenths seen once. This material consisted of CD4+ or CD8+ T cells sorted from blood, taken in a trial of the OX40 agonist ivuxolimab. Source of these receptors: an adult with an advanced solid tumor such as melanoma, head and neck, liver or kidney cancer.

V and J are TRBV7-8 and TRBJ2-1, with a weak D call TRBD1 (5 bases). The V end was cut by 2 bases, the J end by 1 base, with 24 bases between. The CDR3 length is 20 residues. Germline CDR1 and CDR2: SGHVS and FQNEAQ. As DNA, the CDR3 is TGTGCCAGCAGCTTAAACAGGTCTGACACTTTCTGGCTATCCTACAATGAGCAGTTCTTC. Its translation is CASSLNRSDTFWLSYNEQFF.

Written as DNA, the CDR3 is TGTGCCTGGGACAGGGGGTCCACAGATACGCAGTATTTT. It specifies CAWDRGSTDTQYF. This chain joins TRBV30 and TRBJ2-3, with 9 bases matching TRBD1. V trimming: 5 bases; J trimming: 2 bases; junction bases outside the gene matches: 2. CDR3 size: 13 residues. Germline-derived CDR1 and CDR2 are GTSNPN and SVGIG (reference sequence).

The chain uses TRBV7-2 and TRBJ2-7, with D uncertain. CDR1 and CDR2 from the germline V gene are SGHTA and FQGNSA. Trimming removed 5 bases from V and 4 bases from J, with 6 bases in between. The CDR3 has 11 residues. The CDR3 nucleotides are TGTGCCAGCAGCCGAACGTACGAGCAGTACTTC. Amino acid sequence: CASSRTYEQYF.

The chain combines TRBV7-2 with TRBJ1-6, with TRBD1 matching 7 bases. This CDR3 is 16 amino acids long. CDR1 and CDR2 from the germline V gene are SGHTA and FQGNSA. V trimming: 8 bases; J trimming: 7 bases; junction bases outside the gene matches: 14. This CDR3 reads CASALYSGTENSPLHF. For the CDR3, the DNA is TGTGCCAGCGCTCTATATTCTGGGACAGAAAATTCACCCCTCCACTTT.

The V call is TRBV27, the J call TRBJ2-1; D unresolved. Trimming shortened V by 3 bases and J by 0 bases, and 6 bases separated the two germline ends. This CDR3 contains 14 residues. Looked up from germline, CDR1 is MNHEY and CDR2 is SMNVEV (reference sequence). CDR3 bases: TGTGCCAGCAGTTTCTGGGGCTCCTACAATGAGCAGTTCTTC. This translates into CASSFWGSYNEQFF.

The chain employs TRBV19 and TRBJ2-1; 8 bases map to TRBD1. Germline V CDR1 and CDR2: LNHDA, SQIVND (reference sequence). With V trimmed by 6 bases and J by 4 bases, 5 bases remained unmatched. CDR3 length: 14 amino acids. CDR3 loop: CASRSGQDYNEQFF. For the CDR3, the DNA is TGTGCCAGTAGATCGGGACAGGATTACAATGAGCAGTTCTTC.

The V call is TRBV6-5, the J call TRBJ1-2; 10 bases align to TRBD1. In germline, CDR1 is MNHEY, CDR2 SVGAGI. The V segment lost 6 bases and the J segment 4 bases; nucleotides outside the gene matches: 2. The CDR3 contains 13 residues. CDR3 loop: CASSRDRGYGYTF. CDR3 DNA sequence: TGTGCCAGCAGCCGGGACAGGGGCTATGGCTACACCTTC.

The chain links TRBV7-6 to TRBJ2-2; tentative D call: TRBD1 (5 bases). CDR1 is SGHVS, CDR2 FNYEAQ, per germline. The ends were cut back, 5 bases at V and 3 bases at J, with 10 bases in the middle. This CDR3 contains 14 residues. CDR3 nucleotide sequence: TGTGCCAGCAGCCAAATGACAGACACCGGGGAGCTGTTTTTT. It specifies CASSQMTDTGELFF.

The rearrangement joins TRBV27 to TRBJ1-6; D may be TRBD1 (5 bases). Germline V gives CDR1 MNHEY, CDR2 SMNVEV (reference sequence). The CDR3 extends over 14 amino acids. Deletions cut 3 bases from V and 10 bases from J, with 13 bases between. In DNA form, the CDR3 reads TGTGCCAGCAGTTTCGGGGCTGAGAGGTCACCCCTCCACTTT. Translation: CASSFGAERSPLHF.

The V call is TRBV28, the J call TRBJ1-3, with 8 positions matching TRBD1. The V gene end was trimmed by 2 bases and the J gene end by 3 bases; junction bases not matched to a gene: 6. Germline V gives CDR1 MDHEN, CDR2 SYDVKM. The CDR3 has 16 residues. The CDR3 sequence: CASSLGGRGLGNTIYF. In DNA, the CDR3 is TGTGCCAGCAGTTTAGGTGGCAGGGGGCTTGGAAACACCATATATTTT.

This clone was seen more than once but under ten times. The chain couples TRBV9 to TRBJ1-2; 10 bases align to TRBD1. The CDR3 has 16 amino acids. Germline CDR1 and CDR2: SGDLS and YYNGEE. Trimming took 0 bases from V and 0 from J; bases not matched to a gene: 2. The CDR3 DNA sequence: TGTGCCAGCAGCGTAGGGGGACAGGGGACTAACTATGGCTACACCTTC. Translating it yields CASSVGGQGTNYGYTF.